Listed below are T cell receptor beta chains from one sample, sequenced in a study of OX40 agonist ivuxolimab in advanced cancers. Only in-frame clones appear in the TCRdb table, and some are missing; sequencing was by immunoSEQ multiplex PCR. There are about 77,000 clones in the sample; 94% occur only once, and roughly 22% lies in the top ten. Here the sequenced sample was CD4+ or CD8+ T cells sorted from blood, taken in a trial of the OX40 agonist ivuxolimab. Receptors were obtained from an adult with an advanced solid tumor such as melanoma, head and neck, liver or kidney cancer. Each CDR3 is given with its conserved first and last residue. Not every row has a clone size; where given, it reads once, few, many or a size class.

size: once; V: TRBV19; CDR3: CASSIQFEQDPNEKLFF
size: -; V: TRBV10-2; CDR3: CASSVPDTGELFF
size: -; V: TRBV7-6; CDR3: CASSLTGGSYNEQFF
size: -; V: TRBV6-5; CDR3: CASLGQGAGQPQHF
size: once; V: TRBV27; CDR3: CASRLPGQGVNEQYF
size: -; V: TRBV7-9; CDR3: CASSPREATEAFF
size: once; V: TRBV5-4; CDR3: CASSFRGTPKEQYF
size: -; V: TRBV7-9; CDR3: CASSLIGRVQDTQYF
size: -; V: TRBV4-3; CDR3: CASSQDRGYGYTF
size: once; V: TRBV15; CDR3: CATSDKTGDLYGYTF
size: once; V: TRBV19; CDR3: CASSDRAGTEAFF
size: once; V: TRBV2; CDR3: CASTDPGQGRTPLHF
size: -; V: TRBV27; CDR3: CASSDHNTGELFF
size: few; V: TRBV29-1; CDR3: CSVTGDTEAFF
size: -; V: TRBV5-1; CDR3: CASSLAEGRAGYTF
size: -; V: TRBV27; CDR3: CASSFLGLSGTGELFF
size: -; V: TRBV7-7; CDR3: CASSPGLADAYEQYF
size: -; V: TRBV19; CDR3: CASSVGTGGYGYTF
size: -; V: TRBV28; CDR3: CASSYPRQGVFEKLFF
size: -; V: TRBV5-1; CDR3: CASHLSSGANVLTF
size: once; V: TRBV23-1; CDR3: CHRGISEQYF
size: -; V: TRBV9; CDR3: CASSVEGHNYGYTF
size: -; V: TRBV19; CDR3: CARRGKLNYGYTF
size: -; V: TRBV5-5; CDR3: CASSLWAGGFYEQYF
size: -; V: TRBV27; CDR3: CASSPPGQGASPLHF
size: large; V: TRBV4-3; CDR3: CASSQLDETDGGAFF
size: -; V: TRBV7-7; CDR3: CASSLDLYDEQFF
size: -; V: TRBV4-1; CDR3: CASSLQPGDRETQYF
size: -; V: TRBV7-6; CDR3: CASSLAQTPEPYEQYF
size: -; V: TRBV27; CDR3: CASSKLRLAGTDTQYF
size: -; V: TRBV7-6; CDR3: CASSLDRVVNEQFF
size: few; V: TRBV11-2; CDR3: CASSLVRTKYTEAFF
size: -; V: TRBV4-1; CDR3: CASSLQGTGGTYEQYF
size: -; V: TRBV7-2; CDR3: CASSLGAGNQDEQFF
size: once; V: TRBV2; CDR3: CASSEVDSYEQYF
size: -; V: TRBV5-6; CDR3: CASRADRFYGYTF
size: -; V: TRBV27; CDR3: CASRNGVVEQFF
size: -; V: TRBV27; CDR3: CASRRSGSAYEQYF
size: -; V: TRBV27; CDR3: CASSLNLGSQPQHF
size: -; V: TRBV30; CDR3: CAWSLTVYGYTF
size: -; V: TRBV6-5; CDR3: CASSPDITYEQYF
size: -; V: TRBV5-4; CDR3: CASSFGTDTQYF
size: -; V: TRBV5-5; CDR3: CASSLAGPLDEQFF
size: -; V: TRBV9; CDR3: CASSVERNTEAFF
size: -; V: TRBV7-5; CDR3: CARSLNGVFASSYNEQFF
size: -; V: TRBV7-9; CDR3: CALPPTQGTYGYTF
size: -; V: TRBV4-3; CDR3: CASSQRGTSGNEQFF
size: -; V: TRBV7-6; CDR3: CASSLGQGAGEQYF
size: -; V: TRBV5-6; CDR3: CASTMSGQTFF
size: -; V: TRBV27; CDR3: CASSDREYSNQPQHF
size: -; V: TRBV6-1; CDR3: CASRWGTTNEQFF
size: -; V: TRBV28; CDR3: CASRPQGMGANVLTF
size: -; V: TRBV4-3; CDR3: CASSQGAFSYEQYF
size: -; V: TRBV5-6; CDR3: CASSLTGCEQYF